These T cell receptor beta chains were read from a single sample in a study of beta chain features in type 1 diabetes. Profiled with immunoSEQ multiplex PCR; TCRdb holds only in-frame clones, not every one. There are a few hundred thousand clones in the sample; about 10% occur only once, and approximately 0.6% lies in the top ten. The sample taken for sequencing was central memory CD4+ T cells from blood. The receptors were gathered from a man aged 25 to 40 with type 1 diabetes. Both conserved end residues are part of each CDR3. The order of the fields is clone size, J gene, D gene, V gene, CDR3 DNA, CDR3 protein. A D gene is named only where the DNA matches it firmly. Expanded clones get a size class; other rows say once, few or many, or leave the size out.

clone_size: NA; j_call: TRBJ2-2; d_call: NA; v_call: TRBV5-1; cdr3_nt: TGCGCCAGCAGGGATCCCGGGGAGCTGTTTTTT; cdr3_aa: CASRDPGELFF
clone_size: NA; j_call: TRBJ2-5; d_call: TRBD2; v_call: TRBV7-6; cdr3_nt: TGTGCCAGCAGCCGACGATCGGGAGGGCCTCAAGAGACCCAGTACTTC; cdr3_aa: CASSRRSGGPQETQYF
clone_size: NA; j_call: TRBJ1-2; d_call: NA; v_call: TRBV6-5; cdr3_nt: TGTGCCAGCAGTTACCTTCCCAGCTATGGCTACACCTTC; cdr3_aa: CASSYLPSYGYTF
clone_size: few; j_call: TRBJ2-4; d_call: NA; v_call: TRBV7-2; cdr3_nt: TGTGCCAGCAGCCCCATCGACTCTAACATTCAGTACTTC; cdr3_aa: CASSPIDSNIQYF
clone_size: few; j_call: TRBJ1-2; d_call: NA; v_call: TRBV6-1; cdr3_nt: TGTGCCAGCAGGAAGACCGGGACCTCCCAAGGCTACACCTTC; cdr3_aa: CASRKTGTSQGYTF
clone_size: many; j_call: TRBJ1-1; d_call: TRBD1; v_call: TRBV6-6; cdr3_nt: TGTGCCAGCGCATACTCAGGGGGCTTGGGCACTGAAGCTTTCTTT; cdr3_aa: CASAYSGGLGTEAFF
clone_size: many; j_call: TRBJ1-2; d_call: NA; v_call: TRBV28; cdr3_nt: TGTGCCAGCACGGACACCTCCTATGGCTACACCTTC; cdr3_aa: CASTDTSYGYTF
clone_size: few; j_call: TRBJ2-3; d_call: NA; v_call: TRBV19; cdr3_nt: TGTGCCAGTAGTTTAGGCGCAGCCACAGATACGCAGTATTTT; cdr3_aa: CASSLGAATDTQYF
clone_size: few; j_call: TRBJ2-7; d_call: NA; v_call: TRBV4-2; cdr3_nt: TGTGCCAGCAGCCAAGATTTGCTGAAATCCTACAACGAGCAGTACTTC; cdr3_aa: CASSQDLLKSYNEQYF
clone_size: few; j_call: TRBJ2-5; d_call: NA; v_call: TRBV5-1; cdr3_nt: TGCGCCAGCAGCTCAGGATCTACCCAAGAGACCCAGTACTTC; cdr3_aa: CASSSGSTQETQYF
clone_size: few; j_call: TRBJ2-7; d_call: NA; v_call: TRBV5-6; cdr3_nt: TGTGCCAGCAGCTCGCAGGGGACTACCTCTTGGTACGAGCAGTACTTC; cdr3_aa: CASSSQGTTSWYEQYF
clone_size: NA; j_call: TRBJ1-1; d_call: NA; v_call: TRBV19; cdr3_nt: TGTGCCAGTAGGGGCCCCGATTCGAACACTGAAGCTTTCTTT; cdr3_aa: CASRGPDSNTEAFF
clone_size: few; j_call: TRBJ2-3; d_call: NA; v_call: TRBV29-1; cdr3_nt: TGCAGTACAGGGCCGACGGGCGGAGCCATCACAGATACGCAGTATTTT; cdr3_aa: CSTGPTGGAITDTQYF
clone_size: NA; j_call: TRBJ2-7; d_call: NA; v_call: TRBV6-5; cdr3_nt: TGTGCCAGCAGTTACTCGTACAGGGCTCACTCCTACGAGCAGTACTTC; cdr3_aa: CASSYSYRAHSYEQYF
clone_size: NA; j_call: TRBJ2-2; d_call: NA; v_call: TRBV4-3; cdr3_nt: TGCGCCAGCAGCCACGGTACAGTGGAGAGGGAGCTGTTTTTT; cdr3_aa: CASSHGTVERELFF
clone_size: NA; j_call: TRBJ1-2; d_call: TRBD1; v_call: TRBV4-2; cdr3_nt: TGTGCCAGCAGTCCGGGACAGGGCTATGGCTACACCTTC; cdr3_aa: CASSPGQGYGYTF
clone_size: few; j_call: TRBJ1-6; d_call: NA; v_call: TRBV2; cdr3_nt: TGTGCCAGCAGTGAAGCGCTGGCAGGGGCCCACTCACCCCTCCACTTT; cdr3_aa: CASSEALAGAHSPLHF
clone_size: few; j_call: TRBJ1-1; d_call: NA; v_call: TRBV9; cdr3_nt: TGTGCCAGCAGCGTAGGAAGGGGTTTAACAGGATTGGACACTGAAGCTTTCTTT; cdr3_aa: CASSVGRGLTGLDTEAFF
clone_size: NA; j_call: TRBJ2-7; d_call: TRBD1; v_call: TRBV5-6; cdr3_nt: TGTGCCAGCATCTTGAAGGCACAGGGGAGCGAGCAGTACTTC; cdr3_aa: CASILKAQGSEQYF
clone_size: many; j_call: TRBJ2-1; d_call: TRBD1; v_call: TRBV4-3; cdr3_nt: TGCGCCAGCAGCCAAGATTCGGGACAGGGGGCTGACAATGAGCAGTTCTTC; cdr3_aa: CASSQDSGQGADNEQFF
clone_size: few; j_call: TRBJ2-5; d_call: NA; v_call: TRBV19; cdr3_nt: TGTGCCAGTAGGACGGGCGGGGCTCAAGAGACCCAGTACTTC; cdr3_aa: CASRTGGAQETQYF
clone_size: few; j_call: TRBJ1-3; d_call: NA; v_call: TRBV4-1; cdr3_nt: TGCGCCAGCAGCCAAAGGGTAATCTCTGGAAACACCATATATTTT; cdr3_aa: CASSQRVISGNTIYF
clone_size: few; j_call: TRBJ2-3; d_call: TRBD1; v_call: TRBV28; cdr3_nt: TGTGCCAGCAGTTTACTCGGACAGGGTACAACAGATACGCAGTATTTT; cdr3_aa: CASSLLGQGTTDTQYF
clone_size: few; j_call: TRBJ2-7; d_call: TRBD2; v_call: TRBV6-5; cdr3_nt: TGTGCCAGCAGTCCAAGCGGGGTCGAGCAGTACTTC; cdr3_aa: CASSPSGVEQYF
clone_size: NA; j_call: TRBJ1-2; d_call: NA; v_call: TRBV28; cdr3_nt: TGTGCCAGCAGATTACAAGGAGACAGCTATGGCTACACCTTC; cdr3_aa: CASRLQGDSYGYTF
clone_size: NA; j_call: TRBJ1-1; d_call: TRBD1; v_call: TRBV7-2; cdr3_nt: TGTGCCAGCAGCTTAGCTGGGGGACAGGGTGAAGCTTTCTTT; cdr3_aa: CASSLAGGQGEAFF
clone_size: NA; j_call: TRBJ1-1; d_call: NA; v_call: TRBV19; cdr3_nt: TGTGCCAGTAGTATAAAGGGTGGTGACACTGAAGCTTTCTTT; cdr3_aa: CASSIKGGDTEAFF
clone_size: NA; j_call: TRBJ1-5; d_call: TRBD1; v_call: TRBV15; cdr3_nt: TGTGCCACCAGCAGAGAGGACAGGGACAATCAGCCCCAGCATTTT; cdr3_aa: CATSREDRDNQPQHF
clone_size: NA; j_call: TRBJ1-1; d_call: NA; v_call: TRBV7-2; cdr3_nt: TGTGCCAGCAGCTCCCTCGCCTGGGAGGAGTTGGCTTTCTTT; cdr3_aa: CASSSLAWEELAFF
clone_size: many; j_call: TRBJ2-7; d_call: NA; v_call: TRBV7-9; cdr3_nt: TGTGCCAGCAGCTTAGCAGGCAGGGTAAACGAGCAGTACTTC; cdr3_aa: CASSLAGRVNEQYF